Listed below are T cell receptor beta chains from one sample, sequenced in a study of blood T cell repertoires in COVID-19. Generated by immunoSEQ multiplex PCR, the TCRdb table keeps only in-frame clones and is missing some. The repertoire has some 120,000 clones, 70% to 90% of them found once; the top ten carry roughly 12%. The sample consisted of peripheral blood. The receptors were gathered from a human donor in a cohort sampled during active COVID-19. Both conserved end residues are part of each CDR3. Each record gives: CDR3 length, J gene, V gene, D gene, clone size, CDR3 protein. The D gene is left open where the match is weak. The size field is filled for only some rows; it gives once, few, many or a size class.

13 TRBJ1-2 TRBV16 - - CASTPNKNYGYTF
13 TRBJ1-3 TRBV5-4 - - CASSLEGRDTIYF
14 TRBJ1-6 TRBV30 - many CAWSQVQGGSPLHF
17 TRBJ2-7 TRBV19 - - CASSLQSQGRPPYEQYF
13 TRBJ1-2 TRBV28 TRBD1 - CATRTGWNYGYTF
14 TRBJ1-2 TRBV6-5 - - CASSYDGGAGGYTF
15 TRBJ1-5 TRBV10-3 - few CAISESGASNQPQHF
13 TRBJ2-7 TRBV27 - - CASSLPGGNEQYF
15 TRBJ1-1 TRBV6-2/TRBV6-3 TRBD1 - CASSYAGTGNTEAFF
20 TRBJ2-6 TRBV3-1/TRBV3-2 TRBD1 - CASSQVPGQGTGSGANVLTF
15 TRBJ2-5 TRBV3-1/TRBV3-2 TRBD1 few CASSRPTGGQETQYF
12 TRBJ2-3 TRBV5-6 TRBD1 - CASKGGRDTQYF
14 TRBJ1-6 TRBV6-5 - - CASSYWGGNSPLHF
14 TRBJ2-1 TRBV5-1 TRBD1 - CASSLDRVLNEQFF
13 TRBJ1-2 TRBV7-9 - - CASSLALNYGYTF
14 TRBJ2-7 TRBV15 TRBD1 - CATSRDRSVYEQYF
15 TRBJ2-7 TRBV2 TRBD2 - CASTAEAGGLYEQYF
14 TRBJ2-7 TRBV5-1 TRBD1 - CASSSGQGADEQYF
15 TRBJ1-5 TRBV19 - - CASSMAGDSNQPQHF
14 TRBJ2-7 TRBV9 - - CASSVDPTGYEQYF
11 TRBJ2-7 TRBV6-1 - - CASSDLYEQYF
17 TRBJ2-2 TRBV18 - - CASSPALQGRGTGELFF
13 TRBJ1-2 TRBV4-1 TRBD1 - CASSPHRGSGYTF
13 TRBJ1-5 TRBV7-6 - - CASSPGGGQPQHF
15 TRBJ1-5 TRBV30 TRBD1 - CAWSGPGTGNQPQHF
16 TRBJ1-5 TRBV6-6 TRBD1 - CASSDTGTVNGEPQHF
15 TRBJ2-3 TRBV20-1 TRBD2 - CSASSSGGAAVTQYF
12 TRBJ2-1 TRBV5-4 TRBD2 once CASSSIRGGEFF
14 TRBJ2-7 TRBV5-4 TRBD1 - CASSFPTGLYEQYF
14 TRBJ2-1 TRBV19 - - CASSITGAYNEQFF
14 TRBJ2-5 TRBV11-2 - - CASSKHPSGETQYF
14 TRBJ1-2 TRBV5-1 - - CASSLHPANYGYTF
13 TRBJ1-1 TRBV12-3/TRBV12-4 - - CASSPGTALGAFF
14 TRBJ2-5 TRBV30 TRBD1 - CASRGGQGLGTQYF
17 TRBJ1-1 TRBV5-4 - - CASSSSGVWGVYTEAFF
15 TRBJ1-1 TRBV5-1 TRBD1 - CASSLEGGLGTEAFF
19 TRBJ2-4 TRBV14 TRBD1 few CASSQGQGALKLAKNIQYF
12 TRBJ2-5 TRBV11-2 TRBD1 many CASSAGDRGIHF
18 TRBJ1-1 TRBV7-3 TRBD1 once CASSLNLGQGDLNTEAFF
16 TRBJ2-1 TRBV15 - - CATSRELVYPYNEQFF
14 TRBJ1-1 TRBV3-1/TRBV3-2 - - CASRPQGGNTEAFF
16 TRBJ2-3 TRBV5-1 - - CASSLGANRVTDTQYF
16 TRBJ2-5 TRBV2 TRBD1 - CASSKHGTGGEETQYF
13 TRBJ2-1 TRBV9 - - CASSGGTPNEQFF
13 TRBJ1-2 TRBV4-1 - - CASSQDRGYGYTF
18 TRBJ2-5 TRBV19 TRBD2 - CASTAGSGGAVAQETQYF
14 TRBJ1-4 TRBV9 - - CASSVGWAFEKLFF
16 TRBJ2-7 TRBV6-5 TRBD2 - CASSSRPGGGRDEQYF